This is a list of T cell receptor beta chains from one sample in a study of human thymus T cells. Clones were read by immunoSEQ multiplex PCR, and TCRdb kept only the in-frame ones, dropping some. The profile shows approximately 71,000 clones, 85% to 95% of them singletons. Input material: thymus tissue. The receptors here all came from a girl younger than two with a congenital heart defect but otherwise immunologically healthy. Both conserved end residues are part of each CDR3. The D gene is left open where the match is weak. Where a row states a size, it is once, few, many or the class of an expanded clone; other rows omit it.

CDR3 protein: CAIDRARNVMNTEAFF
CDR3 DNA: TGTGCCATCGACAGGGCTCGCAACGTCATGAACACTGAAGCTTTCTTT
clone size: NA
J gene: TRBJ1-1
D gene: TRBD1
V gene: TRBV28

CDR3 protein: CASTLPGRERELFF
CDR3 DNA: TGTGCCAGCACTCTCCCCGGTCGCGAAAGGGAGCTGTTTTTT
clone size: few
J gene: TRBJ2-2
D gene: NA
V gene: TRBV4-2

CDR3 protein: CASSLGLGGAQPQHF
CDR3 DNA: TGTGCCAGCAGCTTGGGGTTGGGGGGGGCACAGCCCCAGCATTTT
clone size: NA
J gene: TRBJ1-5
D gene: NA
V gene: TRBV11-2

CDR3 protein: CASSLAAVQGYQSYNEQFF
CDR3 DNA: TGTGCCAGCAGCCTAGCGGCGGTACAAGGGTACCAATCCTACAATGAGCAGTTCTTC
clone size: NA
J gene: TRBJ2-1
D gene: TRBD2
V gene: TRBV27

CDR3 protein: CASSLVFLTSGREDEQFF
CDR3 DNA: TGTGCCAGCAGCTTAGTTTTTCTCACTAGCGGGAGGGAGGATGAGCAGTTCTTC
clone size: NA
J gene: TRBJ2-1
D gene: TRBD2
V gene: TRBV7-9

CDR3 protein: CAISPRTSGNAHFQETQYF
CDR3 DNA: TGTGCCATCAGTCCCAGGACTAGCGGAAACGCGCACTTCCAAGAGACCCAGTACTTC
clone size: NA
J gene: TRBJ2-5
D gene: TRBD2
V gene: TRBV10-3

CDR3 protein: CASSLRNPGQSSYEQYF
CDR3 DNA: TGTGCCAGCAGTTTACGAAATCCGGGACAGAGCTCCTACGAGCAGTACTTC
clone size: NA
J gene: TRBJ2-7
D gene: TRBD1
V gene: TRBV27

CDR3 protein: CASSPRGGQKPQHF
CDR3 DNA: TGTGCCAGCTCACCACGCGGGGGGCAGAAGCCCCAGCATTTT
clone size: NA
J gene: TRBJ1-5
D gene: NA
V gene: TRBV18

CDR3 protein: CSASGLYGYTF
CDR3 DNA: TGCAGTGCTAGTGGCCTCTATGGCTACACCTTC
clone size: NA
J gene: TRBJ1-2
D gene: NA
V gene: TRBV20-1

CDR3 protein: CASGPQGNQPQHF
CDR3 DNA: TGTGCTAGTGGTCCACAGGGCAATCAGCCCCAGCATTTT
clone size: NA
J gene: TRBJ1-5
D gene: NA
V gene: TRBV12-5

CDR3 protein: CAWSVRGAYNEQFF
CDR3 DNA: TGTGCCTGGAGTGTACGGGGGGCCTACAATGAGCAGTTCTTC
clone size: NA
J gene: TRBJ2-1
D gene: TRBD2
V gene: TRBV30

CDR3 protein: CASSTDRLRDYTF
CDR3 DNA: TGTGCCAGTAGTACCGACCGGCTACGGGACTACACCTTC
clone size: NA
J gene: TRBJ1-2
D gene: NA
V gene: TRBV19

CDR3 protein: CASSQDGSGTESYNEQFF
CDR3 DNA: TGCGCCAGCAGCCAAGATGGATCCGGGACAGAGTCCTACAATGAGCAGTTCTTC
clone size: once
J gene: TRBJ2-1
D gene: TRBD1
V gene: TRBV4-1

CDR3 protein: CSVAAGDPTRELFF
CDR3 DNA: TGCAGCGTAGCCGCTGGGGACCCGACCAGGGAGCTGTTTTTT
clone size: NA
J gene: TRBJ2-2
D gene: NA
V gene: TRBV29-1

CDR3 protein: CASSPRAGNTIYF
CDR3 DNA: TGTGCCAGCTCACCACGCGCTGGAAACACCATATATTTT
clone size: NA
J gene: TRBJ1-3
D gene: NA
V gene: TRBV18

CDR3 protein: CASSLGMISETLTGELFF
CDR3 DNA: TGTGCCAGCAGCTTAGGGATGATTAGCGAGACACTCACCGGGGAGCTGTTTTTT
clone size: once
J gene: TRBJ2-2
D gene: NA
V gene: TRBV11-3

CDR3 protein: CAWIWAGGTGELFF
CDR3 DNA: TGTGCCTGGATTTGGGCAGGGGGCACCGGGGAGCTGTTTTTT
clone size: NA
J gene: TRBJ2-2
D gene: TRBD1
V gene: TRBV30

CDR3 protein: CASSLGGTSGRGAKNIQYF
CDR3 DNA: TGTGCCAGCAGCTTAGGCGGGACTAGCGGGAGAGGAGCCAAAAACATTCAGTACTTC
clone size: NA
J gene: TRBJ2-4
D gene: TRBD2
V gene: TRBV11-2

CDR3 protein: CASSPTTSGALTHTDTQYF
CDR3 DNA: TGTGCCAGCAGTCCCACAACTAGCGGGGCCCTCACGCATACAGATACGCAGTATTTT
clone size: NA
J gene: TRBJ2-3
D gene: TRBD2
V gene: TRBV28

CDR3 protein: CASKVGTGLNEQYF
CDR3 DNA: TGTGCCAGCAAGGTCGGGACAGGTCTTAACGAGCAGTACTTC
clone size: NA
J gene: TRBJ2-7
D gene: TRBD1
V gene: TRBV6-5